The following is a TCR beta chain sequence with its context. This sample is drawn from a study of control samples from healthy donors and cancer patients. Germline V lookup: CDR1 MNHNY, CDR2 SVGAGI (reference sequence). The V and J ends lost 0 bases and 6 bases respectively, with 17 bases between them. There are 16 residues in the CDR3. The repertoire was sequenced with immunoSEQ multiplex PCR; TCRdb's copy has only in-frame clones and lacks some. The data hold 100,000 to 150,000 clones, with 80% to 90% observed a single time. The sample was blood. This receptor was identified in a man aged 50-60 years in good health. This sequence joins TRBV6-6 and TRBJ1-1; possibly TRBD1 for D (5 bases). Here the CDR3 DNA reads TGTGCCAGCAGTTACTCTCAGGGTGGGGCTAGGGCTGAAGCTTTCTTT. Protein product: CASSYSQGGARAEAFF.